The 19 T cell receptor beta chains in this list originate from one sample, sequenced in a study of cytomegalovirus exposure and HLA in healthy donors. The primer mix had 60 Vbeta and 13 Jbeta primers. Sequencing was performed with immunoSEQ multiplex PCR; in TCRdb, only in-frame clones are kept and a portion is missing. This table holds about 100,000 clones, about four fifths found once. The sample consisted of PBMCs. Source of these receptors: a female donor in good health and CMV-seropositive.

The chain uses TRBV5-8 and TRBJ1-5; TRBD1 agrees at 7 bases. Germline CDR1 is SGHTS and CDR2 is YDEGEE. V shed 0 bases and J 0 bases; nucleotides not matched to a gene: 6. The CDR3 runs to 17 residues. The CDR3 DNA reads TGTGCCAGCAGCTTGGGACGGGGACAGATTAGCAATCAGCCCCAGCATTTT. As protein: CASSLGRGQISNQPQHF.

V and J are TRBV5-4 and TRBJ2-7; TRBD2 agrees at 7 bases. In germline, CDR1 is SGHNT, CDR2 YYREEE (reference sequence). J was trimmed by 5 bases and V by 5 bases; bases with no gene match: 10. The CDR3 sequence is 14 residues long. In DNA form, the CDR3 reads TGTGCCAGCAGTGGGGGAGGGATTTTCCACGAGCAGTACTTC. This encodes CASSGGGIFHEQYF. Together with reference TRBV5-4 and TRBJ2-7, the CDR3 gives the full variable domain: ETGVTQSPTHLIKTRGQQVTLRCSSQSGHNTVSWYQQALGQGPQFIFQYYREEENGRGNFPPRFSGLQFPNYSSELNVNALELDDSALYLCASSGGGIFHEQYFGPGTRLTVT.

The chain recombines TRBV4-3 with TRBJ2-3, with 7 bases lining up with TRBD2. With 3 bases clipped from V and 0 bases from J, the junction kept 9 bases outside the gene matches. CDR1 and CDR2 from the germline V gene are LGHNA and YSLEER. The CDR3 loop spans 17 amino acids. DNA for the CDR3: TGCGCCAGCAGCCAGGGAGGGCAGGCAATGAGCACAGATACGCAGTATTTT. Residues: CASSQGGQAMSTDTQYF.

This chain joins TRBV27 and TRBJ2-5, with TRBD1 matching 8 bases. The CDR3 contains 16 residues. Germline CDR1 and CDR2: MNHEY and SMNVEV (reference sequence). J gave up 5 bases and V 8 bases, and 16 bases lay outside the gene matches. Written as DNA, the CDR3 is TGTGCCAGCGGAAGGACAGGGTTAATGTCTCGGGAGACCCAGTACTTC. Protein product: CASGRTGLMSRETQYF.

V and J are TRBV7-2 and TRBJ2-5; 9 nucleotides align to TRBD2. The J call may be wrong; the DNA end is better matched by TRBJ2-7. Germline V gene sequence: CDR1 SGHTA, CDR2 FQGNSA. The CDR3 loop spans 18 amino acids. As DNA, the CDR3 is TGTGCCAGCAGCTTAGGCGGGAGGGCCTTATTAAAAACCTACGAGCAGTACTTC. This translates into CASSLGGRALLKTYEQYF.

The DNA for the CDR3 is TGCAGCGTTTTTCCCGACAGCTTATCCGCGGGACCTGAAGCTTTCTTT. It yields the protein CSVFPDSLSAGPEAFF. This rearrangement joins TRBV29-1 to TRBJ1-1; TRBD1 is a possible D gene (5 bases). CDR3 size: 16 residues. V was shortened by 5 bases and J by 6 bases, with 25 bases between the two germline ends. Germline CDR1 reads SQVTM; CDR2 reads ANQGSEA.

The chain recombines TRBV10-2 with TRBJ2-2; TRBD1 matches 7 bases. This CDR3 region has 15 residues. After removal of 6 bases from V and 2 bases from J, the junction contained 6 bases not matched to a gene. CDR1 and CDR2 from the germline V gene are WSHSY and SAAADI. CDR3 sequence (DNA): TGCGCCAGCAGCCGACAGGGTCGAAACACCGGGGAGCTGTTTTTT. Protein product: CASSRQGRNTGELFF.

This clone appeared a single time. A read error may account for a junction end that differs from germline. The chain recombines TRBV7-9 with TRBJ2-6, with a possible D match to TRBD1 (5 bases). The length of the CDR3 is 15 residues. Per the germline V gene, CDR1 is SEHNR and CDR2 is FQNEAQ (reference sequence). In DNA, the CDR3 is TGTGCCAGCAGCTCAGATAGCTCTGGGGCCAACGGCCTGACTTTC. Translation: CASSSDSSGANGLTF.

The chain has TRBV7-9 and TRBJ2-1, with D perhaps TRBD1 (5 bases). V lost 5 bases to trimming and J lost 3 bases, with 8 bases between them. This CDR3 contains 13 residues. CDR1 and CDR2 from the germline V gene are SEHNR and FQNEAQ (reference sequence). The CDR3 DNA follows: TGTGCCAGCAGCCCCAGGGACTACAATGAGCAGTTCTTC. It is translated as CASSPRDYNEQFF.

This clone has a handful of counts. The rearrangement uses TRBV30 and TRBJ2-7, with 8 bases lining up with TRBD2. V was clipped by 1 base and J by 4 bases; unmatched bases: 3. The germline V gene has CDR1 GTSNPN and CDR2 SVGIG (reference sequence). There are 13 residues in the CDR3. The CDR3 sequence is CAWSEVAGYEQYF. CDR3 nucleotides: TGTGCCTGGAGTGAAGTAGCGGGGTACGAGCAGTACTTC.

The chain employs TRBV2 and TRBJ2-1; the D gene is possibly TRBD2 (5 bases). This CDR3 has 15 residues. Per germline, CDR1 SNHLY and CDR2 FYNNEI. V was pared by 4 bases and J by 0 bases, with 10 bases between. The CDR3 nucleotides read TGTGCCAGCAGTGGCGGGCCTAGCTCCTACAATGAGCAGTTCTTC. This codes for CASSGGPSSYNEQFF. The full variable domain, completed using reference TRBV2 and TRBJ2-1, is EPEVTQTPSHQVTQMGQEVILRCVPISNHLYFYWYRQILGQKVEFLVSFYNNEISEKSEIFDDQFSVERPDGSNFTLKIRSTKLEDSAMYFCASSGGPSSYNEQFFGPGTRLTVL.

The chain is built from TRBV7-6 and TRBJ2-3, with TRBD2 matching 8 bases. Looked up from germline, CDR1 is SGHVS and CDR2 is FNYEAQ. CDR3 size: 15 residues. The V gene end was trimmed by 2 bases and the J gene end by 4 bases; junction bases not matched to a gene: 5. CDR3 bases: TGTGCCAGCAGCTTATTGCCGGGAGGGTCAGATACGCAGTATTTT. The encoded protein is CASSLLPGGSDTQYF.

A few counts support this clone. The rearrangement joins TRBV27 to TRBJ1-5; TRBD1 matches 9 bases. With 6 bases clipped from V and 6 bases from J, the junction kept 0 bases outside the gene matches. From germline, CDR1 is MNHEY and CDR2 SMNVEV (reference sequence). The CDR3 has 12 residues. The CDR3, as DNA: TGTGCCAGCAGGACAGGGGGTCAGCCCCAGCATTTT. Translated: CASRTGGQPQHF.

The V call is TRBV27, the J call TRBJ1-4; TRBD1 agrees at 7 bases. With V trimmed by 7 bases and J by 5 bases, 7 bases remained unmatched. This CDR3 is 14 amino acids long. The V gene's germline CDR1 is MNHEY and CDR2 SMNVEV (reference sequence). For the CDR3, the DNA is TGTGCCAGCAACAACAGGGGTTCAAATGAAAAACTGTTTTTT. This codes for CASNNRGSNEKLFF.

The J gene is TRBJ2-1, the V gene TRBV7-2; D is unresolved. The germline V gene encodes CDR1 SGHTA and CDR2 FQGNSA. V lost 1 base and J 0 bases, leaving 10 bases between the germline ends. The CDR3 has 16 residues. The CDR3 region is CASSLGIAYSYNEQFF. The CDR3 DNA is TGTGCCAGCAGCTTAGGGATAGCCTACTCCTACAATGAGCAGTTCTTC.

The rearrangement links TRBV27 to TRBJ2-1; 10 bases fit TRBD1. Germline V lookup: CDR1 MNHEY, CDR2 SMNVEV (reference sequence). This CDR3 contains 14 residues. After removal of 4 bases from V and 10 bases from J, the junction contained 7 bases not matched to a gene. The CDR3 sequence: CASSSRQGAEEQFF. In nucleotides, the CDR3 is TGTGCCAGCAGTTCCCGACAGGGGGCTGAGGAGCAGTTCTTC.

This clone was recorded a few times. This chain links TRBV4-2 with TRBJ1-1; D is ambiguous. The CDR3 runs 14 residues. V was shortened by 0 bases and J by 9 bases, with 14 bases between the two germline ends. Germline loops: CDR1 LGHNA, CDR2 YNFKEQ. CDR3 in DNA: TGTGCCAGCAGCCAAGATTCTTGGCCGGAGAAAGCTTTCTTT. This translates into CASSQDSWPEKAFF.

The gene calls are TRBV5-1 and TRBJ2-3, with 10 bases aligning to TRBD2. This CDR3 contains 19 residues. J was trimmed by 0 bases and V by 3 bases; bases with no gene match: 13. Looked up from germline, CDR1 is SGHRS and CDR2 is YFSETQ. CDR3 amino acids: CASSSGLVSGRSSTDTQYF. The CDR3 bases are TGCGCCAGCAGCTCGGGGCTGGTTAGCGGGAGGTCTAGCACAGATACGCAGTATTTT.

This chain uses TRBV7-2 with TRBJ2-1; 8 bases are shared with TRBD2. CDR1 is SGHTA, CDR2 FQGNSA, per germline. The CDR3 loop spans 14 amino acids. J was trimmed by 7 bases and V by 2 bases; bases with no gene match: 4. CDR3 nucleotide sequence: TGTGCCAGCAGCTTACAAGCGGGAGCGAATGAGCAGTTCTTC. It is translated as CASSLQAGANEQFF.